This TCR beta chain emerged from a study of multiple sclerosis patients with progressive multifocal leukoencephalopathy (dated by TCRdb to between 2018 and 2021). Study-level background: A handful of MS patients treated with natalizumab who did not develop PML were sampled longitudinally as controls. The study examined peripheral T and B cells of MS patients who developed PML (4 under natalizumab, 1 after alemtuzumab) and treated patients who did not. From before therapy, through 6 and 12 months, up to PML onset, two natalizumab-treated patients who later developed PML were tracked longitudinally. The study was designed to detect JC virus-specific or public T-cell expansions arising at the time of PML onset.

TRB CDR3 regions were amplified from genomic DNA with the immunoSEQ two-step multiplex PCR at survey-level depth. To estimate template counts and remove amplification bias, each PCR was spiked with synthetic inline TR CDR3 controls covering all V-J pairings. Reads went through processing to reduce amplification and sequencing bias, and quantification was done against synthetic TR CDR3 analogs. As for how the authors treated the data: In ImmunoSEQ Analyzer, raw data were processed so that out-of-frame sequences and CDR3s with stop codons were removed, with gene names following IMGT nomenclature. Repertoire diversity was summarized as normalized Shannon entropy, defined as 1 minus Pielou's evenness. Two TRB sequences were counted as identical only if the two sequences had the same V gene, J gene and CDR3. Public PML clonotypes were CDR3s shared by two or more PML-onset samples but absent earlier, in controls, and in public databases. Positional CDR3 amino acid composition was analyzed in Skylign with the observed count method. TCRdb carries this immuneACCESS record with in-frame sequences only. Its versions omit some clonotypes, under half of them owing to an unresolved V gene in the studies checked, with the rest unexplained. V and J calls and clone size follow that table, whereas D and trimming were derived from the DNA. This sample is represented by some 30,000 clones; around 93% of them were singletons. More than 1.5% of the sample is in the top ten clones.

For CDR1 and CDR2, the germline V gene lists KGHSH and LQKENI. The CDR3 holds 15 amino acids from the cysteine to the valine. The kept DNA is CDR3 alone, 45 bases in frame from the first base. Trimming takes 6 bases off V and 6 bases off J; junction bases not matched to a gene: 8. As concerns this clone: This receptor's antigen is unknown. No per-base quality is available; no much larger clone lies one base away.

Beyond this particular receptor, the publication reports: TRB clones above 0.5% frequency appeared only in PML patients, but expanded clones at PML onset were already present before and during natalizumab therapy. When PML developed, neither common TRBV or TRBJ gene usage nor preferential TRBV-TRBJ pairings were detected. Most PML patients had lower normalized Shannon entropy, suggesting less diverse TRB repertoires, while values in the natalizumab-treated controls sat near 1. Because of the small, descriptive cohort, whether findings reflect JC virus infection or general immunocompromise remained unclear. Analysis was limited to peripheral blood, even though cerebrospinal fluid or brain lymphocytes might be more informative for natalizumab-associated PML.

This specimen's time point label, per the study, means: before natalizumab initiation. Interferon beta had previously been received by all listed patients, and all PML patients were female. Blood samples for T0 were taken before the first natalizumab infusion. Isolation of peripheral blood mononuclear cells was performed by Ficoll-Hypaque density gradient centrifugation. Source material: PBMCs. This sequence originates from a man aged 30 to 39 with multiple sclerosis. The V and J segments used are TRBV18 and TRBJ2-7; TRBD2 aligns with 13 central bases. The DNA reads as follows: TGTGCCAGCTCTGGACTAGCGGGAGATCTCTCCGAGCAGTACGTC. Its protein product is CASSGLAGDLSEQYV.